This T cell receptor (beta chain) is from a study of blood T cell repertoires in COVID-19 (dated by TCRdb to about 2020). At the level of the whole study: Collaborator samples came from the United States, Italy and Spain and covered acute and convalescent phases of COVID-19. Deeply sampled blood TCRbeta repertoires from subjects exposed to, actively infected with, or recovered from COVID-19 were included in the dataset. The repertoires were released in a freely available public database meant as a resource for research on the immune response to SARS-CoV-2. The sample metadata nearly always contained a de-identified subject ID, COVID-19 status, age in years and sex. The samples were drawn from two sources: the first 160 participants of the ongoing ImmuneRACE study, and approximately 1,300 subjects contributed by 6 global collaborators. Where available, HLA class I and class II types were taken from metadata supplied by the sample provider and were not determined by assay-based typing. The material from the prospective study consisted of cDNA or gDNA derived from T cells, B-cell-depleted T cells, or PBMCs. Here is what the overall study found, with its caveats: The quantity of clinical and demographic metadata differed by source and by participant and was supplied without curation.

Each collaborating institution followed its own protocols to collect whole blood in K2EDTA tubes. For TCRbeta analysis, collaborators shipped samples in one of three forms: frozen whole blood, isolated PBMCs, or DNA extracted from either of those sample types. TCRbeta CDR3 regions were amplified from genomic DNA by means of the immunoSEQ Assay, a bias-controlled multiplex PCR. The study's own analysis went as follows. Within the assay, amplification of reference gene primers was used to estimate how many nucleated cells each sample contained. To quantify the absolute abundance of each unique TCRbeta CDR3 rearrangement, sequence reads were collapsed and filtered. For each sample, productive Simpson clonality was calculated by taking the square root of Simpson's diversity index across productive rearrangements. The table was pulled from immuneACCESS by TCRdb, which kept in-frame rearrangements only. Such tables lose some clones; where checked, under half of the loss comes from unresolved V genes, and the rest has no known cause. V and J calls and clone size are those listed in that table; D and trimming were worked out from the DNA. The sample table lists roughly 290,000 clones, approximately 90% of them with a count of one. The ten largest clones represent approximately 12% of the sample.

Inclusive of the bounding cysteine and phenylalanine, the CDR3 is 13 residues long. Left in the record is the CDR3 DNA by itself, 39 bases read in frame from the first base. CDR1 GTSNPN and CDR2 SVGIG are derived from the germline V gene (reference sequence). Relative to germline, V is 5 bases shorter and J is 5 bases shorter, with 15 bases between their ends. This clone was recorded once. Its antigen has not been determined. No clone much larger than this one lies a single base away; base qualities are absent. The sample comprised peripheral blood. This chain is built from TRBV30 and TRBJ2-5, with TRBD2 perhaps the D gene, on 6 matching bases. The sequence was collected from a woman aged 55-70 years with acute or convalescent COVID-19. The base sequence is TGTGCCTGGTTATCGGAGGGTTGGGAGACCCAGTACTTC. It translates as CAWLSEGWETQYF.